The 3 T cell receptor beta chains reported below all come from one sample, sequenced in a study of T cell responses to AZD1222 COVID-19 vaccine (dated by TCRdb to about 2021). Per the publication, the time point label means: about 28 days (+/-7) after the second vaccine dose. The treatment or condition label here, explained by the study, means: meningococcal conjugate vaccine given as trial control. Receptors were amplified or captured by the immunoSEQ multiplex PCR assay. Sourced from immuneACCESS, this table was stored by TCRdb with only in-frame sequences that have V and J called. A share of the clones is absent; for the studies checked, an unresolved V gene accounts for under half, and the remainder has no known explanation. The table for this sample lists 140,000 or so clones; 88% of them were counted only once. The ten largest account for approximately 5.6% of the sample. The sequenced sample was peripheral blood, obtained 28 days after the second dose of the MenACWY control vaccine. The receptors derive from an adult who received the MenACWY meningococcal vaccine as a control.

The chain uses TRBV4-1 and TRBJ2-7, with TRBD2 matching 13 bases. Germline V gives CDR1 MGHRA, CDR2 YSYEKL. After removal of 2 bases from V and 12 bases from J, the junction contained 16 bases not matched to a gene. This CDR3 comprises 17 residues. CDR3 sequence reads: CASSQSGPLGTSGKVYF. The CDR3 nucleotides read TGCGCCAGCAGCCAAAGTGGGCCCCTCGGGACTAGCGGGAAGGTGTACTTC.

This chain connects TRBV7-2 to TRBJ2-3, with D possibly TRBD2 on 6 matching bases. This CDR3 has 16 residues. Between the trimmed V and J ends, which lost 5 bases and 2 bases, there was a span of 17 bases. CDR1 SGHTA and CDR2 FQGNSA come from the germline V gene. The CDR3 loop is CASSARLGLYTDTQYF. The CDR3 DNA sequence: TGTGCCAGCAGCGCGAGGTTGGGACTGTACACAGATACGCAGTATTTT.

V gene TRBV5-1 combines with J gene TRBJ1-2, with TRBD1 identical over 12 bases. The CDR3 totals 14 residues. CDR1 is SGHRS and CDR2 is YFSETQ in the germline V gene. Unmatched junction bases numbered 8, after V lost 6 bases and J lost 8 bases. CDR3 bases: TGCGCCAGCATCCCGGGACAGGGGGCGGAAGGCTACACCTTC. It codes for CASIPGQGAEGYTF.